This TCR beta chain stems from a study of T cell repertoires in cytomegalovirus infection. About the study: Shared public TCR beta signatures pointed to both CMV infection and a matching HLA type. Points from the study as a whole: Identification of carriers of CMV plus the relevant HLA was performed using cumulative public TCR beta family frequency.

The CDR3 is made up of 16 amino acids. Germline values: CDR1 MNHEY, CDR2 SVGAGI. A note on this clonotype: Its antigen is not identified. One end of the junction varies from germline; a read error may be responsible.

TCRdb independently ran MiXCR on the reads; one entry per CDR3 protein. The top ten clones hold around 12% of a sample with 700,000 to 900,000 distinct CDR3 sequences, around 29% of them seen once. The specimen comprised cultured CD8+ T cells from PBMCs, sampled from culture after CMV antigen stimulation. The origin of this receptor is a human donor in good health (CMV status not recorded). Some clones in this sample may be carry-over from other donors' samples. The gene calls are TRBV6-5 and TRBJ2-2; the D gene is possibly TRBD2 (5 bases). The CDR3, as DNA: TGTGCCAGCAGTTACTCGCGGTTAGGGTGGACCGGGGAGCTGATTTTT. This codes for CASSYSRLGWTGELIF.